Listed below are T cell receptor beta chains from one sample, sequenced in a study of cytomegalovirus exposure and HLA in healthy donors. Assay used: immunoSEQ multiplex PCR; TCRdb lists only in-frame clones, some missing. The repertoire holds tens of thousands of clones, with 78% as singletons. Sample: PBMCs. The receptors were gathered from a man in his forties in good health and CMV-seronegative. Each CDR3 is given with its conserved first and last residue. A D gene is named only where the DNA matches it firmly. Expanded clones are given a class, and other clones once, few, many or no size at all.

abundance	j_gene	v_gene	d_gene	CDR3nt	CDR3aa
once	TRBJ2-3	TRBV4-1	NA	TGCGCCAGCAGCCAAGATTTGTGGACGGGAAAGCAGTATTTT	CASSQDLWTGKQYF
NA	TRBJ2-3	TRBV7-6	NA	TGTGCCAGCAGCTTAGGTTGGGGACTCACAGATACGCAGTATTTT	CASSLGWGLTDTQYF
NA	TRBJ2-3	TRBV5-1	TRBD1	TGCGCCAGCAGCGGAGCACAGGGGTTGGGAGATACGCAGTATTTT	CASSGAQGLGDTQYF
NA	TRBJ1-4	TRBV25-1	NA	TGTGCCAGCAGTTACAGGACCGGGGAAAAACTGTTTTTT	CASSYRTGEKLFF
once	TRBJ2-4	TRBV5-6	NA	TGTGCCAGCAGTTTCTTGGGGGGAATAGTAGCCAAAAACATTCAGTACTTC	CASSFLGGIVAKNIQYF
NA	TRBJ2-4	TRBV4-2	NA	TGTGCCAGCAGCCAAGTATTGGCTACCGAGGTTAGGAAAAACATTCAGTACTTC	CASSQVLATEVRKNIQYF
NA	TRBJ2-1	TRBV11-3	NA	TGTGCCAGCAGCTTAGGGTCCGGGGCCTACAATGAGCAGTTCTTC	CASSLGSGAYNEQFF
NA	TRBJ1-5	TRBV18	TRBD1	TGTGCCAGCTCATCATCAACAGGGGCAAGGACTCAGCCCCAGCATTTT	CASSSSTGARTQPQHF
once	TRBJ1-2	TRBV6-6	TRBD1	TGTGCCAGCAGTGGGGACAGAAACTATGGCTACACCTTC	CASSGDRNYGYTF
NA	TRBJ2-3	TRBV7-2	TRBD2	TGTGCCAGCAGCTCTGTCGGACTAGCGAATACAGATACGCAGTATTTT	CASSSVGLANTDTQYF
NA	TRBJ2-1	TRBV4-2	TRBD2	TGTGCCAGCAGTCGGAGCGGGAGTGGCCACAATGAGCAGTTCTTC	CASSRSGSGHNEQFF
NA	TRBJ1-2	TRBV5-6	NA	TGTGCCAGCAGCTCCAGGGTGCGGTCTTCGGGCTACACCTTC	CASSSRVRSSGYTF
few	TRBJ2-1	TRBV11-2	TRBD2	TGTGCCAGCAGCTTAGTCGTCCCGGGGGGGAATGAGCAGTTCTTC	CASSLVVPGGNEQFF
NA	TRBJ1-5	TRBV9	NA	TGTGCCAGCAGCGTAGGCCCCAGTCAGCCCCAGCATTTT	CASSVGPSQPQHF
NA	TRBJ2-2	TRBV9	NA	TGTGCCAGCAGCGCCGGTGGACAAGTGAACACCGGGGAGCTGTTTTTT	CASSAGGQVNTGELFF
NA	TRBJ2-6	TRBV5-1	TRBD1	TGCGCCAGCAGCACAGGACAGGGGGCGGCTGGGGCCAACGTCCTGACTTTC	CASSTGQGAAGANVLTF
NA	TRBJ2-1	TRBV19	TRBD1	TGTGCCAGTAGTCCGGGACAGGGCCAAATGAACAATGAGCAGTTCTTC	CASSPGQGQMNNEQFF
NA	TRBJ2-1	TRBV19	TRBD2	TGTGCCAGTAGGGTGACTAGCGGGGTCTTGGGTACCTACAATGAGCAGTTCTTC	CASRVTSGVLGTYNEQFF
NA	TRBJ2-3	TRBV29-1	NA	TGCAGCGTTGAAGATCGTGCGGGGTCTCTCAGGAATACGCAGTATTTT	CSVEDRAGSLRNTQYF
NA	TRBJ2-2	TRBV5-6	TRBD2	TGTGCCAGCGGGACTTACGAAGTAGCGGGACTGGGAACCGGGGAGCTGTTTTTT	CASGTYEVAGLGTGELFF
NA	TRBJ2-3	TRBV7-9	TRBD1	TGTTCCAGCAGCTTAGGATTCCTACAGGGGTCGGATACGCAGTATTTT	CSSSLGFLQGSDTQYF
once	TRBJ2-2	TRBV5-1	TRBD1	TGCGCCAGCAGCTCCCTGACAGGGGGCTCCACCGGGGAGCTGTTTTTT	CASSSLTGGSTGELFF
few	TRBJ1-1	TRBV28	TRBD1	TGTGCCAGCAGTCTCTTACCGGGACAGGGGAACACTGAAGCTTTCTTT	CASSLLPGQGNTEAFF
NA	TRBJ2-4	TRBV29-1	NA	TGCAGCGTTGAAGATCTAAGGCCGAGGAACGCCAAAAACATTCAGTACTTC	CSVEDLRPRNAKNIQYF
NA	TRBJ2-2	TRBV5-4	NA	TGTGCCAGCAGCTTGGGGCGCGGGGCGAACACCGGGGAGCTGTTTTTT	CASSLGRGANTGELFF
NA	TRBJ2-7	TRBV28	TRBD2	TGTGCCAGCAGTATCGGGACTAGCGGGAGGAAAAGCGAGCAGTACTTC	CASSIGTSGRKSEQYF
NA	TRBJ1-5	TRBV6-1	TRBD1	TGTGCCAGCAGTACGGGACAGAGCAATCAGCCCCAGCATTTT	CASSTGQSNQPQHF
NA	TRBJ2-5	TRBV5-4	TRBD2	TGTGCCAGCAGCTTGGGACTAGCGGGACCGGAGACCCAGTACTTC	CASSLGLAGPETQYF
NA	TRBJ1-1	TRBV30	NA	TGTGCCTGGAGTATTAGGGAGGGCACTGAAGCTTTCTTT	CAWSIREGTEAFF
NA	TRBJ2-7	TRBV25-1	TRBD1	TGTGCCAGCAGCAGACAGGGTGTCGAGCAGTACTTC	CASSRQGVEQYF
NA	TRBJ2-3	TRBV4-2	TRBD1	TGTGCCAGCAACCCAGAGGACAGGGGCACAGATACGCAGTATTTT	CASNPEDRGTDTQYF
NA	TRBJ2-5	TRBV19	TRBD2	TGTGCCAGTAGTCACCAACTAGCGGGGGTACAAGAGACCCAGTACTTC	CASSHQLAGVQETQYF
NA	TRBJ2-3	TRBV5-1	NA	TGCGCCAGCAGTATACAGGAGACCGCAGATACGCAGTATTTT	CASSIQETADTQYF
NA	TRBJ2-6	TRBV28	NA	TGTGCCACCCGGATGCCGGGCTCTGGGGCCAACGTCCTGACTTTC	CATRMPGSGANVLTF
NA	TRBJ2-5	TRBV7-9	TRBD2	TGTGCCAGCAGCTTAGGCGAGGGGACGGGACTAGGTGAGACCCAGTACTTC	CASSLGEGTGLGETQYF
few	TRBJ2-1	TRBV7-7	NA	TGTGCTAGCAGCGTCCGGGAGCACAATGAGCAGTTCTTC	CASSVREHNEQFF
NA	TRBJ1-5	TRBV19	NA	TGTGCCAGTAGTATAGGCAGGGGAACAGGGTCCCAGCATTTT	CASSIGRGTGSQHF